In its sample, the clone carrying this T cell receptor beta chain was seen a few times. No antigen is known for it. The CDR3 sequence is 16 residues long. CDR1 and CDR2 (germline): SGHVS, FNYEAQ. Trimming cost V 4 bases and J 4 bases, with 18 bases left between them. These data originate in a study of T-cell memory formation after mild COVID-19. 5'RACE primed at constant segments yielded TCR alpha and TCR beta cDNA libraries bearing sample barcodes and UMIs. TCRdb recomputed calls from the 5' RACE reads with MiXCR, one row per CDR3 protein. The sample shows under 250,000 distinct CDR3 sequences, over 9.5% of them seen only once. Points from the study as a whole: A subset of responding clones appeared in pre-infection memory, suggesting cross-reactive memory joined. Clones that contracted clustered mainly in CM and EM if CD4+ and in EMRA if CD8+. CD4/CD8 balance held among clones contracting day 15 to 85, and later expanders leaned CD4+.

This chain links TRBV7-6 with TRBJ2-3; a possible D gene is TRBD2 (5 bases). The clonotype originates from a man aged 18 to 29 who had mild COVID-19 (a few samples of this study predate the infection). Cell type and time point are not known. Sequencing used PBMCs or a T cell subset sorted from them (not recorded which). Written as DNA, the CDR3 is TGTGCCAGCAGCTCATCCACCGGGATTTTAGCAGATACGCAGTATTTT. Protein: CASSSSTGILADTQYF.